This record covers a single T cell receptor (beta chain). Its cognate antigen is unknown. The data were taken from a study of cytomegalovirus exposure and HLA in healthy donors. V dropped 3 bases and J dropped 4; count of bases not matched to a gene: 7. Germline CDR1 and CDR2: SGHNT and YYREEE (reference sequence). CDR3 length: 15 amino acids. Findings and limits, study-wide: DRB1 had the most TCR associations and HLA-C the fewest, a later analysis found, with rates varying by HLA locus. The study dropped some indistinguishable V segments, TRBV6-2 and TRBV6-3 among them. Equally common other TCR beta chains were less clonally expanded than HLA-associated ones, a later analysis found.

The primer mix had 60 Vbeta and 13 Jbeta primers. Original processing notes: About 10 million shared chains were among some 75 million unique TCR beta chains counted in a later analysis. This table comes from immunoSEQ multiplex PCR, and its TCRdb copy is limited to in-frame clones, with some not included. D and trimming were read from the DNA, whereas the V and J calls and clone size are those reported in that table. The repertoire has 100,000 to 150,000 clones, approximately 80% of them found once; the top ten carry around 0.24%. The gene calls are TRBV5-4 and TRBJ2-7; 10 positions match TRBD1. The material sequenced was PBMCs. The receptor comes from a man in his fifties in good health and CMV-seronegative. Here the CDR3 DNA reads TGTGCCAGCAGCTACTCCCGGGACAGGGGTTACGAGCAGTACTTC. Its protein product is CASSYSRDRGYEQYF.